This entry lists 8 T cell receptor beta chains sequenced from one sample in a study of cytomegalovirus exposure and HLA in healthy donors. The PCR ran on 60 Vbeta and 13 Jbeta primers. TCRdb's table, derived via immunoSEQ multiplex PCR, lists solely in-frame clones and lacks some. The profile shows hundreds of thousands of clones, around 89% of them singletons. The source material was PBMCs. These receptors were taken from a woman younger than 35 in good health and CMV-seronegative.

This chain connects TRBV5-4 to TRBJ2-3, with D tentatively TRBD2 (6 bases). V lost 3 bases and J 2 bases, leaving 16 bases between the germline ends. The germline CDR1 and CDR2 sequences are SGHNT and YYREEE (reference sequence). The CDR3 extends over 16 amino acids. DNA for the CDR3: TGTGCCAGCAGCTCGGCCCCGGACTATTACACAGATACGCAGTATTTT. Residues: CASSSAPDYYTDTQYF.

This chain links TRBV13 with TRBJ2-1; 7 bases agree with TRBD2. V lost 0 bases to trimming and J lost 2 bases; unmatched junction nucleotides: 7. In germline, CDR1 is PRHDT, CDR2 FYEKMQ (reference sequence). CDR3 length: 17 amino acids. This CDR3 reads CASSLGLPGRAYNEQFF. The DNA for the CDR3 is TGTGCCAGCAGCTTAGGCCTTCCGGGGAGGGCCTACAATGAGCAGTTCTTC.

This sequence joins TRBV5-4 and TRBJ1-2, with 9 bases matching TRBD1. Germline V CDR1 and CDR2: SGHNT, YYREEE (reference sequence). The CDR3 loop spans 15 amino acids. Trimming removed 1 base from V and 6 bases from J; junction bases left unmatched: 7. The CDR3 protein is CASSLRTGARDGYTF. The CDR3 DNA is TGTGCCAGCAGCTTGAGGACAGGGGCGCGAGATGGCTACACCTTC.

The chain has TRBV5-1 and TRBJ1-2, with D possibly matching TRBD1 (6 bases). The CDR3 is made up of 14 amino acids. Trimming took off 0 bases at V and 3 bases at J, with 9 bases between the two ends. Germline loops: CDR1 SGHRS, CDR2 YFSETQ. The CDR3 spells CASSLEGGHYGYTF. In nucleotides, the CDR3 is TGCGCCAGCAGCTTGGAAGGGGGTCACTATGGCTACACCTTC. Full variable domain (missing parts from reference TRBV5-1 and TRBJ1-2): KAGVTQTPRYLIKTRGQQVTLSCSPISGHRSVSWYQQTPGQGLQFLFEYFSETQRNKGNFPGRFSGRQFSNSRSEMNVSTLELGDSALYLCASSLEGGHYGYTFGSGTRLTVV.

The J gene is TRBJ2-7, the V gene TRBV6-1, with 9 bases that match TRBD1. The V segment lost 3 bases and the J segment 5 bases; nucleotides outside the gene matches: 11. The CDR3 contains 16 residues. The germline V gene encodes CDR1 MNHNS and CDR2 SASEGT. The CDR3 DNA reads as TGTGCCAGCAGTGATTTGGTCCGGGACAGGGTTAACGAGCAGTACTTC. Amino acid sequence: CASSDLVRDRVNEQYF.

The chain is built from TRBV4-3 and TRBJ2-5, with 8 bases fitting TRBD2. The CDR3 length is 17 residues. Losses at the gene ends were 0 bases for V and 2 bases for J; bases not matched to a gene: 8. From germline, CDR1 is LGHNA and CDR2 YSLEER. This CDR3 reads CASSQDLFAGGQETQYF. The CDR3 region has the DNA TGCGCCAGCAGCCAAGATTTGTTTGCGGGAGGACAAGAGACCCAGTACTTC.

CDR3 amino acids: CASSQVSTGGTDTQYF. The DNA for the CDR3 is TGCGCCAGCAGCCAAGTATCAACAGGTGGCACAGATACGCAGTATTTT. This chain links TRBV4-1 with TRBJ2-3, with D possibly matching TRBD1 (5 bases). From germline, CDR1 is MGHRA and CDR2 YSYEKL. This CDR3 has 16 amino acids. Trimming left V 1 base short and J 1 base short, with 12 bases between.

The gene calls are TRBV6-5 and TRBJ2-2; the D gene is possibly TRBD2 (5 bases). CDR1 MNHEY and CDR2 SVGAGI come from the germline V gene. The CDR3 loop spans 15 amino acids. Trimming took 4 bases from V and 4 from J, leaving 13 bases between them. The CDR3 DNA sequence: TGTGCCAGCAGTTTAGGCGGGTCGGTCACCGGGGAGCTGTTTTTT. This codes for CASSLGGSVTGELFF.